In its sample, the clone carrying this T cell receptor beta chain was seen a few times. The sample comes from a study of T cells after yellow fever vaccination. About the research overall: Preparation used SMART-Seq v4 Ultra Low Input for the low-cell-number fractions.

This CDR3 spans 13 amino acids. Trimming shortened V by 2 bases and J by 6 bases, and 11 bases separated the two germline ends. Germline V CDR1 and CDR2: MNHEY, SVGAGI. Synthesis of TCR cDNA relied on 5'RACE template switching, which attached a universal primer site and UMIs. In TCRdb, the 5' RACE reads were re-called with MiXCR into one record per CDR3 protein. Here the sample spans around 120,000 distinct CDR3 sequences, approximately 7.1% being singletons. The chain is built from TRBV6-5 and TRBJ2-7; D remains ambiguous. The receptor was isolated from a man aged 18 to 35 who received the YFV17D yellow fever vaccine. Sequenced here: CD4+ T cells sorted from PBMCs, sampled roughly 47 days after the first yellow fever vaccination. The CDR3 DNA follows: TGTGCCAGCAGTTACGTGCCAGAAGGCGAGCAGTACTTC. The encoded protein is CASSYVPEGEQYF.